What follows are 13 T cell receptor beta chains derived from one specimen sequenced in a study of blood T cell repertoires in COVID-19. Sequenced by immunoSEQ multiplex PCR; TCRdb stores in-frame clones only, minus some. The table includes about 120,000 clones, about 79% detected once. The source material was peripheral blood. The receptors were gathered from a woman older than 75 with active or convalescent COVID-19.

The chain joins TRBV3-1 (or the pseudogene TRBV3-2) to TRBJ1-2; D call uncertain. V was clipped by 4 bases and J by 4 bases, with 16 bases between them. Looked up from germline, CDR1 is LGHDT and CDR2 is YNNKEL (reference sequence). This CDR3 spans 15 amino acids. This CDR3 reads CASSRRWAFSYGYTF. CDR3 nucleotide sequence: TGTGCCAGCAGCCGACGCTGGGCTTTTAGCTATGGCTACACCTTC.

The chain links TRBV19 to TRBJ2-7; 9 nucleotides agree with TRBD2. The germline V gene has CDR1 LNHDA and CDR2 SQIVND (reference sequence). The CDR3 spans 15 residues. The ends lost 8 bases at V and 3 bases at J; junction bases unmatched: 11. CDR3 sequence: CASPGRGRALYEQYF. As DNA, the CDR3 is TGTGCCAGTCCCGGGCGCGGGAGGGCCCTCTACGAGCAGTACTTC. Full variable domain (remainder filled in from reference TRBV19 and TRBJ2-7): DGGITQSPKYLFRKEGQNVTLSCEQNLNHDAMYWYRQDPGQGLRLIYYSQIVNDFQKGDIAEGYSVSREKKESFPLTVTSAQKNPTAFYLCASPGRGRALYEQYFGPGTRLTVT.

This clone was seen just once. The J gene is TRBJ2-7, the V gene TRBV7-9; D is undetermined. The CDR3 has 12 amino acids. Trimming left V 4 bases short and J 5 bases short, with 9 bases between. Germline loops: CDR1 SEHNR, CDR2 FQNEAQ (reference sequence). The CDR3 coding sequence is TGTGCCAGCAGCTCCCGGAGCCACGAGCAGTACTTC. It is translated as CASSSRSHEQYF.

The chain is built from TRBV12-3 or TRBV12-4 and TRBJ1-2, with D tentatively TRBD1 (6 bases). This CDR3 has 12 residues. V lost 5 bases and J 5 bases, leaving 9 bases between the germline ends. The CDR3 coding sequence is TGTGCCAGCAGTGACAGGTTTTATGGCTACACCTTC. Residues: CASSDRFYGYTF.

CDR3 residues: CASSYSLVSDTQYF. CDR3 bases: TGTGCCAGCAGTTACTCACTAGTTTCAGATACGCAGTATTTT. The chain joins TRBV6-2 or TRBV6-3 to TRBJ2-3, with D possibly TRBD2 on 5 matching bases. Between the trimmed V and J ends, which lost 0 bases and 4 bases, there was a span of 8 bases. Germline V gene sequence: CDR1 MNHEY, CDR2 SVGEGT. The CDR3 is 14 residues long.

This chain connects TRBV27 to TRBJ2-3, with TRBD2 matching 7 bases. J lost 2 bases, V lost 8 bases, and 7 bases had no gene match. This CDR3 is built from 14 residues. Germline lookup yields CDR1 MNHEY and CDR2 SMNVEV (reference sequence). The CDR3 region has the DNA TGTGCCAGCCGGTCGGGACTACCCACAGATACGCAGTATTTT. This gives the protein CASRSGLPTDTQYF.

In this sample, this clone turned up a few times. The CDR3 DNA sequence: TGTGCCAGCAGCTTAGGAGTCAGGGGAAAAGAGCAGTTCTTC. Encoded protein: CASSLGVRGKEQFF. The rearrangement links TRBV11-2 to TRBJ2-1; D possibly corresponds to TRBD1 (6 bases). CDR1 SGHAT and CDR2 FQNNGV come from the germline V gene. The CDR3 has 14 residues. V lost 1 base, J lost 10 bases, and 14 bases lay in between.

The chain carries TRBV6-5 and TRBJ1-2; D is undetermined. The V end lost 2 bases, the J end lost 0 bases, and 4 bases lay between the germline ends. The CDR3 covers 13 residues. Germline CDR1 MNHEY, CDR2 SVGAGI. The CDR3 region has the DNA TGTGCCAGCAGTTACACTGCTAACTATGGCTACACCTTC. It codes for CASSYTANYGYTF.

J is TRBJ2-1 and V is TRBV6-7, with 7 bases aligning to TRBD1. TRBV6-7 qualifies as an ORF whose function is uncertain. The V gene end was trimmed by 8 bases and the J gene end by 13 bases; junction bases not matched to a gene: 14. This CDR3 comprises 13 residues. CDR3 bases: TGTGCCAGCGGCACAGGAAGGGACAGCGAACAGTTCTTC. Its protein is CASGTGRDSEQFF.

The chain couples TRBV19 to TRBJ2-7; TRBD1 matches at 9 bases. The germline gives CDR1 LNHDA, CDR2 SQIVND (reference sequence). The trim removed 0 bases at V and 3 bases at J, leaving 9 bases unmatched. The CDR3 runs to 17 residues. This CDR3 reads CASSIEISGQGHYEQYF. The CDR3 coding sequence is TGTGCCAGTAGTATAGAAATCTCCGGACAGGGGCACTACGAGCAGTACTTC.

V usage is TRBV20-1 and J usage is TRBJ2-1, with a weak D call TRBD2 (6 bases). With 3 bases removed from V and 8 bases from J, the gap between germline ends came to 8 bases. This CDR3 comprises 11 residues. CDR1 and CDR2 from the germline V gene are DFQATT and SNEGSKA (reference sequence). CDR3 in DNA: TGCAGTGCTAGCGGGAGCCATGAGCAGTTCTTC. This translates into CSASGSHEQFF.

V and J are TRBV28 and TRBJ2-1, with TRBD2 matching 8 bases. The CDR3 loop spans 16 amino acids. Germline lookup yields CDR1 MDHEN and CDR2 SYDVKM. The V and J ends lost 8 bases and 4 bases, in that order; junction bases with no gene match: 13. In nucleotides, the CDR3 is TGTGCCAGCTGGAGTGGGGGGGCTAGCGGGTACAATGAGCAGTTCTTC. Translated: CASWSGGASGYNEQFF.

V and J are TRBV3-1 (or the pseudogene TRBV3-2) and TRBJ2-7, with TRBD1 matching over 9 bases. CDR3 length: 15 amino acids. Trimming removed 1 base from V and 3 bases from J; junction bases left unmatched: 4. Per the germline V gene, CDR1 is LGHDT and CDR2 is YNNKEL (reference sequence). CDR3 loop: CASSQGPTGGYEQYF. CDR3 bases: TGTGCCAGCAGCCAAGGGCCGACAGGGGGCTACGAGCAGTACTTC.